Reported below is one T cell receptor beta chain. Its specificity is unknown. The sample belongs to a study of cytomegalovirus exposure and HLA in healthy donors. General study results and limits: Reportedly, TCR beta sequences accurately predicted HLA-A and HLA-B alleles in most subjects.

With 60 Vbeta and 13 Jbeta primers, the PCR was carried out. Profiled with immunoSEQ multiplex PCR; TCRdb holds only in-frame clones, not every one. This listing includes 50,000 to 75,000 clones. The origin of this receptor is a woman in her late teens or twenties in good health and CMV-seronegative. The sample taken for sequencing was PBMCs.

In DNA form, the CDR3 reads TGTGCCAGCACTCTGGACACCCCTTGGGACGAGCAGTACTTC. This gives the protein CASTLDTPWDEQYF. V and J are TRBV6-1 and TRBJ2-7; D is possibly TRBD1 (5 bases). The CDR3 is 14 residues long. Germline V gives CDR1 MNHNS, CDR2 SASEGT. Trimming left V 7 bases short and J 5 bases short, with 18 bases between.